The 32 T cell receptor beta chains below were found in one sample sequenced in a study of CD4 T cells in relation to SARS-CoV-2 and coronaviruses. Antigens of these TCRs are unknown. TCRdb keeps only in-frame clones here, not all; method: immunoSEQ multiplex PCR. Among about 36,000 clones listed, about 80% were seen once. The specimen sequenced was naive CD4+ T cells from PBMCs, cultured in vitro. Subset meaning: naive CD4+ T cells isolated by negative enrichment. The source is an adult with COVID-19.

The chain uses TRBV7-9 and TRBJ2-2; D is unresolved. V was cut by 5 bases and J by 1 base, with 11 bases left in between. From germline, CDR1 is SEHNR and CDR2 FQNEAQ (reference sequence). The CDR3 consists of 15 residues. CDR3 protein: CASSPSAVNTGELFF. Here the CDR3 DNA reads TGTGCCAGCAGCCCATCCGCAGTGAACACCGGGGAGCTGTTTTTT.

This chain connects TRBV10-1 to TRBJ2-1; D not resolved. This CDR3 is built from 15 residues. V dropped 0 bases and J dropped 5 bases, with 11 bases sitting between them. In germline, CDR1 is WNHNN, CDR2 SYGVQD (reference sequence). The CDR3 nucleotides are TGCGCCAGCAGTGAGTCGATCGTCAGAGACAATGAGCAGTTCTTC. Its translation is CASSESIVRDNEQFF.

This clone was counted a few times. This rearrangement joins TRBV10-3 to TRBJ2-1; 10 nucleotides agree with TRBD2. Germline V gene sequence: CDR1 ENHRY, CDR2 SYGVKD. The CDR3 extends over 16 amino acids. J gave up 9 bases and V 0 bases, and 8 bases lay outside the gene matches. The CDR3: CAISESGLAGVGEQFF. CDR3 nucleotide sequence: TGTGCCATCAGTGAGTCGGGGCTAGCGGGAGTAGGTGAGCAGTTCTTC.

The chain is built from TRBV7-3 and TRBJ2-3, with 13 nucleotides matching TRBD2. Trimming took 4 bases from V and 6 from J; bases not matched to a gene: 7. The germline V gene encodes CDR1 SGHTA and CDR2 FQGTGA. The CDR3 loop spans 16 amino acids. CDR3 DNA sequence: TGTGCCAGCAGCTGGACTAGCGGGAGTAAAAAGGATACGCAGTATTTT. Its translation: CASSWTSGSKKDTQYF.

The DNA of the CDR3 is TGTGCCAGCACCATTACTGGGGGGACAGGAGCTTTCTTT. Amino acid sequence: CASTITGGTGAFF. The chain couples TRBV28 to TRBJ1-1, with 8 bases fitting TRBD1. With 7 bases clipped from V and 10 bases from J, the junction kept 11 bases outside the gene matches. The V gene's germline CDR1 is MDHEN and CDR2 SYDVKM. CDR3 size: 13 residues.

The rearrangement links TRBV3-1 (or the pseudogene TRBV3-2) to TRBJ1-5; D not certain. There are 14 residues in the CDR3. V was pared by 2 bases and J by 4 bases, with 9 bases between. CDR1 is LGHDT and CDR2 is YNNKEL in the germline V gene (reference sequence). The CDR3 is CASSQIADNQPQHF. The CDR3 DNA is TGTGCCAGCAGCCAAATAGCGGATAATCAGCCCCAGCATTTT.

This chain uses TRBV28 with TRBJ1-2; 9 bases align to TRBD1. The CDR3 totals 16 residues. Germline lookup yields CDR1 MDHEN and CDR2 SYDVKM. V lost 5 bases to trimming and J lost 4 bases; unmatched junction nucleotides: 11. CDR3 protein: CASSTSNRGRGYGYTF. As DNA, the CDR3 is TGTGCCAGCAGTACGTCAAACAGGGGGCGAGGCTATGGCTACACCTTC.

The CDR3 loop reads CASSNTGPEQFF. CDR3 nucleotides: TGTGCCAGCAGTAACACAGGGCCAGAGCAGTTCTTC. This sequence joins TRBV6-2 or TRBV6-3 and TRBJ2-1; a weak D match, TRBD1 (6 bases). This CDR3 region has 12 residues. V gave up 5 bases and J gave up 10 bases, with 12 bases separating them. Germline CDR1 is MNHEY and CDR2 is SVGEGT.

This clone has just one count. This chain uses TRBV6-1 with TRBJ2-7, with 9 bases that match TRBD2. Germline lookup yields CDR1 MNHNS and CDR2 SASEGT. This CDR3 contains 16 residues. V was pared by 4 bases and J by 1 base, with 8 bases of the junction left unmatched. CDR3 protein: CASSVGLAGRSYEQYF. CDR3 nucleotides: TGTGCCAGCAGTGTAGGGCTAGCGGGGAGATCCTACGAGCAGTACTTC.

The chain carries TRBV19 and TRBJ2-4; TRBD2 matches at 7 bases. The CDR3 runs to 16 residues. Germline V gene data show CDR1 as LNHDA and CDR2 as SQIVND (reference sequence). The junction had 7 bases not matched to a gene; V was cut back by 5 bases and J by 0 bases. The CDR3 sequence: CASSVGGETAKNIQYF. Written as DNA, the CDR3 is TGTGCCAGTAGTGTGGGGGGGGAGACAGCCAAAAACATTCAGTACTTC. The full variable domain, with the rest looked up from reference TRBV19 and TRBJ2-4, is DGGITQSPKYLFRKEGQNVTLSCEQNLNHDAMYWYRQDPGQGLRLIYYSQIVNDFQKGDIAEGYSVSREKKESFPLTVTSAQKNPTAFYLCASSVGGETAKNIQYFGAGTRLSVL.

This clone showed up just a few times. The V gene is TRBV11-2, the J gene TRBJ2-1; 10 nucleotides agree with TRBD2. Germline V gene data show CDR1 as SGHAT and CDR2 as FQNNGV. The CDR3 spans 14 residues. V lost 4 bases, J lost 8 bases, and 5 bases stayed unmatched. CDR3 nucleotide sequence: TGTGCCAGCAGCTCACTAGCGGGAAAGTATGAGCAGTTCTTC. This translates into CASSSLAGKYEQFF.

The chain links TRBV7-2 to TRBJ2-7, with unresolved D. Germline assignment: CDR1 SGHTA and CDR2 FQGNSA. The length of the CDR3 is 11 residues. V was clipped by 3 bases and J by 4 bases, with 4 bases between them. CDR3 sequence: CASSLEYEQYF. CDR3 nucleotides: TGTGCCAGCAGCTTGGAGTACGAGCAGTACTTC.

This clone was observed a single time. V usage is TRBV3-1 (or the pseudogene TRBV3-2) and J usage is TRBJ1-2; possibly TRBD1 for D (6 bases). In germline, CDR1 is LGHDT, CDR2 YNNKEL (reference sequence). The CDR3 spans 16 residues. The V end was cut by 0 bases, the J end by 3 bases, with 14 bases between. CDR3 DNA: TGTGCCAGCAGCCAAGATGCGGACAGCCGATACTATGGCTACACCTTC. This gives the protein CASSQDADSRYYGYTF.

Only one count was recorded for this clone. CDR3 amino acids: CASSGEGLMIYEQYF. The CDR3 region has the DNA TGCGCCAGCAGTGGGGAGGGCCTAATGATCTACGAGCAGTACTTC. The rearrangement uses TRBV10-2 and TRBJ2-7; TRBD2 matches at 7 bases. The CDR3 length is 15 residues. Germline V gene sequence: CDR1 WSHSY, CDR2 SAAADI. The junction had 9 bases not matched to a gene; V was cut back by 4 bases and J by 3 bases.

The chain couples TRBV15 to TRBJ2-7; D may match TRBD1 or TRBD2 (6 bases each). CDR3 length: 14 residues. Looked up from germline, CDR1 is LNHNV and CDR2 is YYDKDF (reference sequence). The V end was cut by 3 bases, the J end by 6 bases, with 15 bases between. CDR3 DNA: TGTGCCACCAGCAGGCCCTCGGGGGCAGGCGAGCAGTACTTC. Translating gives CATSRPSGAGEQYF.

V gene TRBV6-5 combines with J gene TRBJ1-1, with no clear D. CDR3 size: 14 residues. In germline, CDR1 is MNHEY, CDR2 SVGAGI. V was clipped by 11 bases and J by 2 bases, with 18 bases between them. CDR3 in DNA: TGTGCCGCTTACAGCCCCTTTATCAACACTGAAGCTTTCTTT. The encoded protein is CAAYSPFINTEAFF.

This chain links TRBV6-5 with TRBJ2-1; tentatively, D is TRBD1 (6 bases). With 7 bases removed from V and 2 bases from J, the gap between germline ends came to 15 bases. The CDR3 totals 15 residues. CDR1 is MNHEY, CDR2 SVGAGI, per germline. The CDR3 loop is CASTTGPEPYNEQFF. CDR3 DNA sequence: TGTGCCAGCACAACAGGGCCTGAACCCTACAATGAGCAGTTCTTC.

The CDR3 sequence: CASREGLTYEQYF. For the CDR3, the DNA is TGTGCCAGCAGAGAGGGACTCACCTACGAGCAGTACTTC. V and J are TRBV6-6 and TRBJ2-7, with D possibly TRBD2 on 6 matching bases. V lost 6 bases and J lost 2, with 11 bases in between. The CDR3 is 13 amino acids. Germline V gene data show CDR1 as MNHNY and CDR2 as SVGAGI (reference sequence).

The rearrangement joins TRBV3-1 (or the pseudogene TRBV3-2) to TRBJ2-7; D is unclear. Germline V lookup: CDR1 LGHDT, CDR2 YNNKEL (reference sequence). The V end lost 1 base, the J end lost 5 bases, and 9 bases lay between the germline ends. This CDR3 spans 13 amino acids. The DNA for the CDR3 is TGTGCCAGCAGCCAAGGGCCCCGCAACGAGCAGTACTTC. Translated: CASSQGPRNEQYF.

CDR3 DNA sequence: TGTGCCAGTAGTGGGGGGGGATACGAGCAGTACTTC. This gives the protein CASSGGGYEQYF. The rearrangement joins TRBV19 to TRBJ2-7, with TRBD2 matching 7 bases. This CDR3 is built from 12 residues. Germline CDR1 reads LNHDA; CDR2 reads SQIVND (reference sequence). V was clipped by 5 bases and J by 4 bases; unmatched bases: 2.

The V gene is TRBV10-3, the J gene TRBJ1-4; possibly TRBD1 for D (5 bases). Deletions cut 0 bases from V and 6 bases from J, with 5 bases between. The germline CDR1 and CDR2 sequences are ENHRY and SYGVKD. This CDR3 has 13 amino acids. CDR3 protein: CAISESRDEKLFF. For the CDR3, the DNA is TGTGCCATCAGTGAGTCCAGGGATGAAAAACTGTTTTTT.

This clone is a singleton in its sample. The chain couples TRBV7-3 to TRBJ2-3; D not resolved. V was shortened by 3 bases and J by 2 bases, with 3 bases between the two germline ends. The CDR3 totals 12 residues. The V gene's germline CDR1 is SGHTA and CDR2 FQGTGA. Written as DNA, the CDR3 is TGTGCCAGCAGCTTTAACACAGATACGCAGTATTTT. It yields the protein CASSFNTDTQYF.

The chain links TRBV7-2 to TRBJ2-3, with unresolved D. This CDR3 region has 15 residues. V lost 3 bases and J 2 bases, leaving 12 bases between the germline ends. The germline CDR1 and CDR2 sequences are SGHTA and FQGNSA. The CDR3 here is CASSFLGYNTDTQYF. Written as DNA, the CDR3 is TGTGCCAGCAGCTTTTTAGGGTACAACACAGATACGCAGTATTTT.

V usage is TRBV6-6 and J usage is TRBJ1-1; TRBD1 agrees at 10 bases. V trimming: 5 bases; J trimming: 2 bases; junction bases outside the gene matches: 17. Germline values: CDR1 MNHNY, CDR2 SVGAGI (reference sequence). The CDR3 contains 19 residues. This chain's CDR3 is CASSPPGQGLRITNTEAFF. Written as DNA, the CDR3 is TGTGCCAGCAGTCCGCCGGGACAGGGGCTCCGTATTACTAACACTGAAGCTTTCTTT.

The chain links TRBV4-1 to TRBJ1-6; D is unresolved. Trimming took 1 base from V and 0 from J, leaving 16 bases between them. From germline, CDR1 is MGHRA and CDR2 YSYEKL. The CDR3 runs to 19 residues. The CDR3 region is CASSQVGGPRISYNSPLHF. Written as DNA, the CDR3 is TGCGCCAGCAGCCAAGTAGGAGGCCCGCGGATCTCCTATAATTCACCCCTCCACTTT.

CDR3: CASSPGTRLYEQYF. The CDR3 DNA sequence: TGTGCCAGCAGCCCAGGGACTAGGCTCTACGAGCAGTACTTC. This chain connects TRBV28 to TRBJ2-7; 8 bases map to TRBD2. The CDR3 is made up of 14 amino acids. V lost 6 bases to trimming and J lost 3 bases; unmatched junction nucleotides: 7. Germline assignment: CDR1 MDHEN and CDR2 SYDVKM.

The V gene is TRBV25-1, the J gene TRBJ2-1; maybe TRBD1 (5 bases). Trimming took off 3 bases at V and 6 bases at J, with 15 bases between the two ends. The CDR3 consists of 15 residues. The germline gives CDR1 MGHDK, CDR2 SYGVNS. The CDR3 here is CASSDSGAVGNEQFF. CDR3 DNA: TGTGCCAGCAGTGACTCTGGGGCCGTTGGCAATGAGCAGTTCTTC.

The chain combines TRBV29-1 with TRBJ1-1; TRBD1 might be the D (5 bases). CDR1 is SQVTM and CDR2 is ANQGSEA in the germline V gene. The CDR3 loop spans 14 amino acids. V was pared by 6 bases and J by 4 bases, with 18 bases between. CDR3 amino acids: CSVGLSGPGTEAFF. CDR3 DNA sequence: TGCAGCGTCGGTTTGTCGGGGCCGGGCACTGAAGCTTTCTTT.

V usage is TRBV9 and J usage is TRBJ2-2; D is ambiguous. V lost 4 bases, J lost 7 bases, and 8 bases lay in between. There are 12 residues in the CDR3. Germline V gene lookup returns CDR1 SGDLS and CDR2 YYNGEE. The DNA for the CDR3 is TGTGCCAGCAGCCGACTGAGCGGGGAGCTGTTTTTT. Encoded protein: CASSRLSGELFF.

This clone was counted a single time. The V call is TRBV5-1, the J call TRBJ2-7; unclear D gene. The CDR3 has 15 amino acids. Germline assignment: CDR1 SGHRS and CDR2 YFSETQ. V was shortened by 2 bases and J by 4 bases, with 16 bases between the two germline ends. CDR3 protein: CASSFRSQPPYEQYF. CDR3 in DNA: TGCGCCAGCAGCTTTAGGAGCCAGCCCCCTTACGAGCAGTACTTC.

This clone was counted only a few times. CDR3 DNA: TGTGCCAGCAGCTTAGGTCGGGGGACTCGTGGGTATGGCTACACCTTC. Translating it yields CASSLGRGTRGYGYTF. The chain carries TRBV7-9 and TRBJ1-2; TRBD1 is a possible D gene (5 bases). Germline lookup yields CDR1 SEHNR and CDR2 FQNEAQ (reference sequence). V gave up 1 base and J gave up 5 bases, with 17 bases separating them. This CDR3 is 16 amino acids long.

As DNA, the CDR3 is TGTGCCATCAGTGAGGCCAGTTTTAATGAAGCTTTCTTT. Its protein product is CAISEASFNEAFF. This chain uses TRBV10-3 with TRBJ1-1; D is unresolved. V shed 2 bases and J shed 7 bases, with 11 bases lying between them. The CDR3 sequence is 13 residues long. Per germline, CDR1 ENHRY and CDR2 SYGVKD.